Each of the 23 T cell receptor beta chains below was sequenced from the same sample in a study of blood T cell repertoires in COVID-19. Assay: immunoSEQ multiplex PCR; the TCRdb copy retains only in-frame clones and omits some. Of 70,000 or so clones in the sample, 90% were seen once. Sequenced material: peripheral blood. These receptors originate from a woman at least 80 years old with active COVID-19.

The CDR3 sequence is CASSPAGGQETQYF. CDR3 coding DNA: TGTGCCAGCTCACCAGCGGGGGGACAAGAGACCCAGTACTTC. The chain is built from TRBV18 and TRBJ2-5; TRBD2 agrees at 8 bases. The junction had 1 base not matched to a gene; V was cut back by 2 bases and J by 2 bases. The V gene's germline CDR1 is KGHSH and CDR2 LQKENI. This CDR3 has 14 amino acids. The whole variable domain, filled in from reference TRBV18 and TRBJ2-5, reads NAGVMQNPRHLVRRRGQEARLRCSPMKGHSHVYWYRQLPEEGLKFMVYLQKENIIDESGMPKERFSAEFPKEGPSILRIQQVVRGDSAAYFCASSPAGGQETQYFGPGTRLLVL.

V is TRBV5-1 and J is TRBJ1-6, with a weak D call TRBD1 (5 bases). The CDR3 totals 14 residues. Germline V gives CDR1 SGHRS, CDR2 YFSETQ. V was shortened by 1 base and J by 8 bases, with 10 bases between the two germline ends. CDR3 sequence (DNA): TGCGCCAGCAGCTTGAGGGGCCGAGATTCACCCCTCCACTTT. Translating gives CASSLRGRDSPLHF.

The chain couples TRBV24-1 to TRBJ2-5; possible D gene TRBD1, 5 bases. CDR1 KGHDR and CDR2 SFDVKD come from the germline V gene. This CDR3 is built from 13 residues. V was cut by 4 bases and J by 2 bases, with 7 bases left in between. CDR3 loop: CATSETAQETQYF. Here the CDR3 DNA reads TGTGCCACCAGTGAGACAGCACAAGAGACCCAGTACTTC.

This clone was counted a single time. This sequence joins TRBV5-1 and TRBJ2-3, with 16 bases lining up with TRBD2. Germline V lookup: CDR1 SGHRS, CDR2 YFSETQ. V lost 2 bases to trimming and J lost 4 bases; unmatched junction nucleotides: 10. There are 19 residues in the CDR3. The CDR3 DNA follows: TGCGCCAGCAGCTTCTGGGGGACTAGCGGGAGGGCCGTGGCAGATACGCAGTATTTT. Its translation: CASSFWGTSGRAVADTQYF.

This sequence joins TRBV19 and TRBJ2-2; TRBD2 agrees at 9 bases. V shed 6 bases and J 5 bases; nucleotides not matched to a gene: 7. This CDR3 spans 15 amino acids. Looked up from germline, CDR1 is LNHDA and CDR2 is SQIVND (reference sequence). This CDR3 reads CASRVAGGPTGELFF. The CDR3 DNA reads as TGTGCCAGTAGGGTGGCGGGAGGGCCAACCGGGGAGCTGTTTTTT.

The chain employs TRBV6-2 or TRBV6-3 and TRBJ2-1; 7 bases agree with TRBD2. This CDR3 contains 15 residues. The germline CDR1 and CDR2 sequences are MNHEY and SVGEGT. Losses at the gene ends were 5 bases for V and 0 bases for J; bases not matched to a gene: 4. The CDR3 DNA sequence: TGTGCCAGCAGTCCCCGGACTAGCTCCTACAATGAGCAGTTCTTC. The encoded protein is CASSPRTSSYNEQFF.

The CDR3 loop is CASSRLAGEQFF. The CDR3 DNA is TGTGCCAGCAGTCGACTAGCGGGTGAGCAGTTCTTC. The V gene is TRBV9, the J gene TRBJ2-1, with 10 bases matching TRBD2. V gave up 5 bases and J gave up 9 bases; unmatched junction bases: 2. Germline lookup yields CDR1 SGDLS and CDR2 YYNGEE. The CDR3 runs to 12 residues.

The V call is TRBV5-4, the J call TRBJ2-1, with 7 bases fitting TRBD2. Germline lookup yields CDR1 SGHNT and CDR2 YYREEE (reference sequence). Germline trimming cut 4 bases from V and 6 bases from J; bases unmatched to any gene: 16. The CDR3 length is 17 residues. CDR3 DNA sequence: TGTGCCAGCAGCCCCCAATTGGGGCGGGGGTTCGGCAATGAGCAGTTCTTC. This encodes CASSPQLGRGFGNEQFF.

CDR3 nucleotides: TGTGCCAGCTCACCACGACAGGGAGACGGCAACAATGAGCAGTTCTTC. Its translation is CASSPRQGDGNNEQFF. The rearrangement joins TRBV18 to TRBJ2-1, with 7 bases that match TRBD1. This CDR3 has 16 amino acids. J lost 5 bases, V lost 1 base, and 8 bases had no gene match. From germline, CDR1 is KGHSH and CDR2 LQKENI.

This sequence joins TRBV11-1 and TRBJ2-2; no reliable D call. Germline loops: CDR1 SGHAT, CDR2 FQDESV (reference sequence). CDR3 length: 11 residues. Trimming pared 7 bases from V and 5 bases from J, leaving 5 bases between. DNA of the CDR3: TGTGCCAGCATCCTTACCGGGGAGCTGTTTTTT. Protein sequence: CASILTGELFF.

The chain couples TRBV4-1 to TRBJ2-3; perhaps TRBD1 as D (5 bases). The CDR3 is 13 amino acids. Germline assignment: CDR1 MGHRA and CDR2 YSYEKL. V was pared by 4 bases and J by 2 bases, with 7 bases between. CDR3 coding DNA: TGCGCCAGCAGCCCGACAGTCACAGATACGCAGTATTTT. Amino acids: CASSPTVTDTQYF.

The chain combines TRBV5-4 with TRBJ2-7; 9 bases agree with TRBD1. This CDR3 is built from 12 residues. Germline values: CDR1 SGHNT, CDR2 YYREEE (reference sequence). The ends lost 3 bases at V and 9 bases at J; junction bases unmatched: 4. CDR3 sequence (DNA): TGTGCCAGCAGCTGGGACAGGGATAGGCAGTACTTC. It encodes CASSWDRDRQYF.

This sequence joins TRBV4-3 and TRBJ2-3; D remains unclear. CDR1 is LGHNA and CDR2 is YSLEER in the germline V gene. V shed 0 bases and J shed 4 bases, with 14 bases lying between them. This CDR3 spans 16 amino acids. The CDR3 reads CASSQDQQDKADTQYF. CDR3 bases: TGCGCCAGCAGCCAAGATCAGCAAGACAAAGCAGATACGCAGTATTTT.

The chain employs TRBV12-2 and TRBJ2-2; the DNA was not compared with TRBD2, the D call given in the table. TRBV12-2 is listed as a pseudogene. The CDR3 is 20 residues long. The CDR3 spells CASRLVMGLAGSGGTGELFF. DNA for the CDR3: TGTGCAAGTCGCTTAGTGATGGGGCTAGCGGGTTCCGGGGGGACCGGGGAGCTGTTTTTT.

The rearrangement joins TRBV29-1 to TRBJ1-5; D call uncertain. CDR1 and CDR2 (germline): SQVTM, ANQGSEA. The CDR3 extends over 12 amino acids. The V and J ends lost 4 bases and 4 bases respectively, with 8 bases between them. The CDR3 DNA reads TGCAGCGTTGGGTCCAGGAATCAGCCCCAGCATTTT. Translation gives CSVGSRNQPQHF.

The chain has TRBV7-2 and TRBJ1-4, with D maybe TRBD1 (5 bases). The CDR3 covers 14 residues. The ends were cut back, 5 bases at V and 4 bases at J, with 11 bases in the middle. Germline CDR1 and CDR2: SGHTA and FQGNSA. CDR3 region: CASSRGQYNEKLFF. The CDR3, as DNA: TGTGCCAGCAGCAGGGGCCAGTATAATGAAAAACTGTTTTTT.

This clone was counted a single time. The genes are TRBV5-1 and TRBJ2-3, with D maybe TRBD1 (5 bases). V was clipped by 3 bases and J by 1 base, with 9 bases between them. In germline, CDR1 is SGHRS, CDR2 YFSETQ. The CDR3 is made up of 14 amino acids. The CDR3 DNA follows: TGCGCCAGCAGCTCCGTGACAGGCACAGATACGCAGTATTTT. It translates to CASSSVTGTDTQYF.

This chain connects TRBV2 to TRBJ1-1, with 7 bases aligning to TRBD1. The CDR3 sequence is 14 residues long. Unmatched junction bases numbered 5, after V lost 7 bases and J lost 0 bases. Looked up from germline, CDR1 is SNHLY and CDR2 is FYNNEI. The CDR3 spells CASTWGTVNTEAFF. The CDR3 DNA follows: TGTGCCAGCACATGGGGGACAGTGAACACTGAAGCTTTCTTT.

The chain links TRBV5-6 to TRBJ1-2, with a tentative D call TRBD1 (5 bases). The CDR3 has 13 residues. V lost 5 bases, J lost 8 bases, and 16 bases lay in between. Per the germline V gene, CDR1 is SGHDT and CDR2 is YYEEEE. CDR3: CASSGPGFKGYTF. CDR3 in DNA: TGTGCCAGCAGTGGCCCAGGGTTTAAAGGCTACACCTTC.

The chain recombines TRBV7-6 with TRBJ2-3; D is possibly TRBD1 (5 bases). The CDR3 runs to 15 residues. CDR1 and CDR2 from the germline V gene are SGHVS and FNYEAQ. V lost 6 bases and J lost 0, with 13 bases in between. The CDR3 DNA reads as TGTGCCAGCAGTTTGACAGAAGTAAGCACAGATACGCAGTATTTT. Translated: CASSLTEVSTDTQYF.

The sample holds one count of this clone. This chain links TRBV19 with TRBJ2-7; 7 nucleotides agree with TRBD2. This CDR3 spans 15 amino acids. V lost 5 bases and J lost 0; bases outside the gene matches: 7. Germline CDR1 LNHDA, CDR2 SQIVND (reference sequence). The CDR3 protein is CASSSERESSYEQYF. DNA for the CDR3: TGTGCCAGTAGTTCGGAGCGGGAAAGCTCCTACGAGCAGTACTTC.

The chain joins TRBV6-5 to TRBJ2-1, with D perhaps TRBD2 (6 bases). With 6 bases removed from V and 3 bases from J, the gap between germline ends came to 15 bases. CDR3 length: 15 residues. Germline CDR1 and CDR2: MNHEY and SVGAGI. The CDR3 DNA reads TGTGCCAGCAGGCCCGAGGCGGGAATCTACAATGAGCAGTTCTTC. This codes for CASRPEAGIYNEQFF.

The V gene is TRBV11-2, the J gene TRBJ2-1; possible D gene TRBD1, 5 bases. V lost 5 bases and J 7 bases, leaving 21 bases between the germline ends. The CDR3 extends over 16 amino acids. Germline values: CDR1 SGHAT, CDR2 FQNNGV. The CDR3 loop reads CASSPAGIGARNEQFF. The CDR3 bases are TGTGCCAGCAGCCCCGCAGGGATCGGTGCGAGAAATGAGCAGTTCTTC.